A selection of T cell receptor beta chains follows, all from one sample in a study of cytomegalovirus exposure and HLA in healthy donors. Only in-frame clones appear in the TCRdb table, and some are missing; sequencing was by immunoSEQ multiplex PCR. The sample lists some 180,000 clones, about 82% seen once, with approximately 2.1% in the top ten. Sequenced sample: PBMCs. These receptors came from a woman in her twenties or thirties in good health and CMV-seronegative. Each CDR3 is given with its conserved first and last residue. A D gene is named only where the DNA matches it firmly. Size values are once, few and many counts, or a class for expanded clones, and some rows have none.

v_gene: TRBV7-9; j_gene: TRBJ2-3; abundance: few; d_gene: TRBD2; CDR3aa: CASSSVTSGGGTDTQYF; CDR3nt: TGTGCCAGCAGCTCTGTGACTAGCGGGGGGGGTACAGATACGCAGTATTTT
v_gene: TRBV5-1; j_gene: TRBJ2-4; abundance: NA; d_gene: NA; CDR3aa: CASSLEQSKNIQYF; CDR3nt: TGCGCCAGCAGCTTGGAACAGTCCAAAAACATTCAGTACTTC
v_gene: TRBV30; j_gene: TRBJ2-7; abundance: few; d_gene: NA; CDR3aa: CAWSVGGGFNEQYF; CDR3nt: TGTGCCTGGAGTGTAGGGGGGGGATTCAACGAGCAGTACTTC
v_gene: TRBV5-4; j_gene: TRBJ2-7; abundance: NA; d_gene: NA; CDR3aa: CASSIDRSSYEQYF; CDR3nt: TGTGCCAGCAGCATCGACAGGAGCTCCTACGAGCAGTACTTC
v_gene: TRBV9; j_gene: TRBJ1-2; abundance: NA; d_gene: NA; CDR3aa: CASSGQRVSGYTF; CDR3nt: TGTGCCAGCAGCGGACAGCGGGTATCGGGCTACACCTTC
v_gene: TRBV5-4; j_gene: TRBJ1-2; abundance: NA; d_gene: NA; CDR3aa: CASSLVQVQNYGYTF; CDR3nt: TGTGCCAGCAGCTTGGTTCAGGTTCAAAACTATGGCTACACCTTC
v_gene: TRBV7-6; j_gene: TRBJ2-1; abundance: NA; d_gene: NA; CDR3aa: CASSYSTAVGQFF; CDR3nt: TGTGCCAGCAGCTACAGCACAGCGGTGGGGCAGTTCTTC
v_gene: TRBV9; j_gene: TRBJ2-3; abundance: NA; d_gene: TRBD2; CDR3aa: CASSVLAGGLADTQYF; CDR3nt: TGTGCCAGCAGCGTCCTAGCGGGGGGGCTGGCAGATACGCAGTATTTT
v_gene: TRBV9; j_gene: TRBJ2-7; abundance: NA; d_gene: TRBD1; CDR3aa: CASSPQQGAVTEQYF; CDR3nt: TGTGCCAGCAGCCCCCAACAGGGGGCGGTGACGGAGCAGTACTTC
v_gene: TRBV14; j_gene: TRBJ2-5; abundance: NA; d_gene: NA; CDR3aa: CASSLRHRETQYF; CDR3nt: TGTGCCAGCAGCCTACGACATCGAGAGACCCAGTACTTC
v_gene: TRBV6-5; j_gene: TRBJ1-4; abundance: few; d_gene: NA; CDR3aa: CASSYWQNEKLFF; CDR3nt: TGTGCCAGCAGTTATTGGCAGAATGAAAAACTGTTTTTT
v_gene: TRBV30; j_gene: TRBJ1-5; abundance: NA; d_gene: NA; CDR3aa: CAWSARTDQPQHF; CDR3nt: TGTGCCTGGAGTGCACGGACAGATCAGCCCCAGCATTTT
v_gene: TRBV6-5; j_gene: TRBJ1-2; abundance: NA; d_gene: NA; CDR3aa: CASSQGGWGSDGYTF; CDR3nt: TGTGCCAGCAGCCAAGGGGGTTGGGGGTCAGATGGCTACACCTTC
v_gene: TRBV30; j_gene: TRBJ2-3; abundance: NA; d_gene: NA; CDR3aa: CAWSRVSTDTQYF; CDR3nt: TGTGCCTGGAGTCGGGTGAGCACAGATACGCAGTATTTT
v_gene: TRBV19; j_gene: TRBJ2-3; abundance: NA; d_gene: NA; CDR3aa: CASSISGTDTQYF; CDR3nt: TGTGCCAGTAGTATCTCGGGCACAGATACGCAGTATTTT